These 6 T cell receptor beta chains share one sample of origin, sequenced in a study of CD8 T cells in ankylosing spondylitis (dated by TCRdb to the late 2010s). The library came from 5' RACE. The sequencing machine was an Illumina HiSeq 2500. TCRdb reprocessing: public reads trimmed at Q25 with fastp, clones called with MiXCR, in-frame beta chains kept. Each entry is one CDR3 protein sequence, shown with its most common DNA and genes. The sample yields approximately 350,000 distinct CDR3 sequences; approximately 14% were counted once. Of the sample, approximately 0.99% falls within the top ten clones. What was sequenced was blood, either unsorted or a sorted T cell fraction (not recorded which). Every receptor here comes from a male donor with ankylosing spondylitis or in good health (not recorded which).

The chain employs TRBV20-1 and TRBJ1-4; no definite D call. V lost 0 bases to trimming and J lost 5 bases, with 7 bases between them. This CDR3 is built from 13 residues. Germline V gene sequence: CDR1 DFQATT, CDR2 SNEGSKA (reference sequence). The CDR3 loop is CSAREQSNEKLFF. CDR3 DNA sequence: TGCAGTGCTAGAGAGCAGTCAAATGAAAAACTGTTTTTT.

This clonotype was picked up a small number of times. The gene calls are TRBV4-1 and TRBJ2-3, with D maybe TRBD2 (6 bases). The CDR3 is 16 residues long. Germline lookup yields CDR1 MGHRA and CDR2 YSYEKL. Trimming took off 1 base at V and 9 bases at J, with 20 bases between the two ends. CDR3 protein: CASSQGWGGGTKTQYF. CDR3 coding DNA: TGCGCCAGCAGCCAAGGATGGGGTGGGGGGACGAAGACGCAGTATTTT.

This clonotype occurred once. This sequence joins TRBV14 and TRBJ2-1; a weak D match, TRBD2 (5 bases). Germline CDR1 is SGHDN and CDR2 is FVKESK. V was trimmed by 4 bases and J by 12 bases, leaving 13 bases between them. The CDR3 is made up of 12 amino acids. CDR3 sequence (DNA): TGTGCCAGCAGCCCCCCCGGGGTAGGGCAGTTCTTC. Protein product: CASSPPGVGQFF. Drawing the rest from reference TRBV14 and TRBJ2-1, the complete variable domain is EAGVTQFPSHSVIEKGQTVTLRCDPISGHDNLYWYRRVMGKEIKFLLHFVKESKQDESGMPNNRFLAERTGGTYSTLKVQPAELEDSGVYFCASSPPGVGQFFGPGTRLTVL.

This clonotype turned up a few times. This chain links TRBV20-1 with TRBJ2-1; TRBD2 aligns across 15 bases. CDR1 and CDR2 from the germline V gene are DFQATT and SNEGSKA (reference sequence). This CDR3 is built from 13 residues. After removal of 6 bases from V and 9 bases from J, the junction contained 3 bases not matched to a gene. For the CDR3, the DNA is TGCAGTGCGCGGACTAGCGGGAGGGGTGAGCAGTTCTTC. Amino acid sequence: CSARTSGRGEQFF.

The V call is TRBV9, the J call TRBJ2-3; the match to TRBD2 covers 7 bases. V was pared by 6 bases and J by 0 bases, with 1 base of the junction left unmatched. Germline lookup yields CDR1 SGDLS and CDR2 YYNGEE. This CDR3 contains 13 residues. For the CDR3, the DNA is TGTGCCAGCACGCGGGGGAGCACAGATACGCAGTATTTT. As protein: CASTRGSTDTQYF.

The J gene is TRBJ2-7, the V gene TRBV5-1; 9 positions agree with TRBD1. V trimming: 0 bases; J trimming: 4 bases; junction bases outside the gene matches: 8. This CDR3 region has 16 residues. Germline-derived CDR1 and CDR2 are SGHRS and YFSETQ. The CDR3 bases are TGCGCCAGCAGCTTGGAGGGACAGGGCGTTTCGTACGAGCAGTACTTC. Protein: CASSLEGQGVSYEQYF.